Listed here are 28 T cell receptor beta chains from one sample, sequenced in a study of blood T cell repertoires in COVID-19. TCRdb's table, derived via immunoSEQ multiplex PCR, lists solely in-frame clones and lacks some. The table has under 70,000 clones, 70% to 85% seen once. The sample consisted of peripheral blood. These receptors came from a man in his sixties with acute or convalescent COVID-19.

This chain links TRBV9 with TRBJ2-3, with 8 bases identical to TRBD2. CDR1 and CDR2 from the germline V gene are SGDLS and YYNGEE. The CDR3 is made up of 16 amino acids. V was clipped by 0 bases and J by 2 bases; unmatched bases: 5. CDR3 residues: CASSVVSGSSTDTQYF. CDR3 coding DNA: TGTGCCAGCAGCGTAGTCAGCGGGAGTTCCACAGATACGCAGTATTTT.

The chain has TRBV6-5 and TRBJ1-3; TRBD1 is a possible D gene (6 bases). In germline, CDR1 is MNHEY, CDR2 SVGAGI. The V gene lost 10 bases and the J gene lost 6 bases, with 16 bases spanning the gap. The CDR3 covers 13 residues. CDR3 loop: CATHSGGENTIYF. Here the CDR3 DNA reads TGTGCCACCCACTCGGGGGGCGAAAACACCATATATTTT.

The chain is built from TRBV27 and TRBJ1-2, with 9 bases identical to TRBD1. The CDR3 runs 16 residues. Per the germline V gene, CDR1 is MNHEY and CDR2 is SMNVEV (reference sequence). V gave up 3 bases and J gave up 5 bases; unmatched junction bases: 10. The CDR3 reads CASSLRQGVWSYGYTF. The CDR3 DNA is TGTGCCAGCAGTTTGCGACAGGGGGTTTGGTCGTATGGCTACACCTTC.

The rearrangement uses TRBV11-1 and TRBJ1-2; D possibly corresponds to TRBD1 (5 bases). Germline CDR1 and CDR2: SGHAT and FQDESV (reference sequence). The CDR3 contains 16 residues. The ends were cut back, 11 bases at V and 4 bases at J, with 26 bases in the middle. Here the CDR3 DNA reads TGTGCCGAGGCCGGGACCCTAACCCAGCGGGCCTATGGCTACACCTTC. Translated, it gives CAEAGTLTQRAYGYTF.

The rearrangement joins TRBV30 to TRBJ1-1; TRBD1 matches 10 bases. The germline V gene has CDR1 GTSNPN and CDR2 SVGIG (reference sequence). The CDR3 is made up of 15 amino acids. V lost 3 bases to trimming and J lost 2 bases; unmatched junction nucleotides: 6. CDR3 loop: CAWRDRGAGNTEAFF. The CDR3 region has the DNA TGTGCCTGGAGGGACAGGGGGGCGGGCAACACTGAAGCTTTCTTT.

This chain uses TRBV9 with TRBJ2-2; a possible D gene is TRBD2 (6 bases). CDR1 SGDLS and CDR2 YYNGEE come from the germline V gene. This CDR3 contains 17 residues. V was trimmed by 4 bases and J by 0 bases, leaving 16 bases between them. CDR3 nucleotides: TGTGCCAGCAGCATGGCGGGACCTCAAGCGAACACCGGGGAGCTGTTTTTT. Its protein product is CASSMAGPQANTGELFF. The full variable domain, rest sourced from reference TRBV9 and TRBJ2-2, is DSGVTQTPKHLITATGQRVTLRCSPRSGDLSVYWYQQSLDQGLQFLIQYYNGEERAKGNILERFSAQQFPDLHSELNLSSLELGDSALYFCASSMAGPQANTGELFFGEGSRLTVL.

The chain recombines TRBV5-4 with TRBJ2-7; 9 bases line up with TRBD1. Germline CDR1 and CDR2: SGHNT and YYREEE (reference sequence). The CDR3 covers 15 residues. The junction had 14 bases not matched to a gene; V was cut back by 4 bases and J by 9 bases. CDR3 sequence reads: CASSPGRGQGSVQYF. Written as DNA, the CDR3 is TGTGCCAGCAGCCCTGGCAGGGGACAGGGTTCTGTGCAGTACTTC.

The chain is built from TRBV2 and TRBJ2-1; TRBD2 agrees at 11 bases. V lost 4 bases to trimming and J lost 8 bases; unmatched junction nucleotides: 7. This CDR3 is built from 15 residues. The germline gives CDR1 SNHLY, CDR2 FYNNEI. CDR3 in amino acids: CASSVGTSGSDEQFF. Here the CDR3 DNA reads TGTGCCAGCAGTGTGGGAACTAGCGGGAGTGATGAGCAGTTCTTC. Combining the CDR3 with reference TRBV2 and TRBJ2-1 gives the whole variable domain EPEVTQTPSHQVTQMGQEVILRCVPISNHLYFYWYRQILGQKVEFLVSFYNNEISEKSEIFDDQFSVERPDGSNFTLKIRSTKLEDSAMYFCASSVGTSGSDEQFFGPGTRLTVL.

There are a few counts of this clone. The chain uses TRBV6-6 and TRBJ2-3, with 12 bases lining up with TRBD2. The length of the CDR3 is 15 residues. The germline V gene encodes CDR1 MNHNY and CDR2 SVGAGI (reference sequence). V trimming: 5 bases; J trimming: 6 bases; junction bases outside the gene matches: 6. The CDR3 DNA reads as TGTGCCAGCAGTCTAGCGGGAGGGATAGGTGATACGCAGTATTTT. Its translation is CASSLAGGIGDTQYF.

The rearrangement joins TRBV12-3 or TRBV12-4 to TRBJ1-2, with a weak D call TRBD1 (6 bases). The CDR3 consists of 12 residues. With 7 bases removed from V and 7 bases from J, the gap between germline ends came to 13 bases. The CDR3 region has the DNA TGTGCCAGCACCTTACGGGACACTGGCTACACCTTC. It codes for CASTLRDTGYTF.

This clone was recorded a few times. The chain combines TRBV12-1 with TRBJ2-1; the table's TRBD2 call for D was not verified on the DNA. TRBV12-1 corresponds to a pseudogene. The CDR3 totals 16 residues. For the CDR3, the DNA is TGTGCCAGCAGCTCGACGACTAGCGGGGATTACAATGAGCAGTTCTTC. It encodes CASSSTTSGDYNEQFF.

The V gene is TRBV19, the J gene TRBJ2-3; 11 bases line up with TRBD2. This CDR3 comprises 15 residues. With 10 bases clipped from V and 1 base from J, the junction kept 7 bases outside the gene matches. The germline V gene encodes CDR1 LNHDA and CDR2 SQIVND (reference sequence). This CDR3 reads CATGLAASGTDTQYF. For the CDR3, the DNA is TGTGCCACGGGACTAGCGGCGAGTGGCACAGATACGCAGTATTTT.

The chain employs TRBV10-2 and TRBJ2-1; no definite D call. Trimming removed 6 bases at V and 0 bases at J, with 9 bases between. This CDR3 is built from 14 residues. Germline V gene data show CDR1 as WSHSY and CDR2 as SAAADI. Written as DNA, the CDR3 is TGCGCCAGCAGCGACTGGAGCTCCTACAATGAGCAGTTCTTC. Encoded protein: CASSDWSSYNEQFF.

CDR3 in amino acids: CASSQVTLQFF. The CDR3 nucleotides are TGTGCCAGCAGCCAAGTGACTTTGCAGTTCTTC. The rearrangement joins TRBV14 to TRBJ2-1; D is undetermined. The CDR3 length is 11 residues. The germline gives CDR1 SGHDN, CDR2 FVKESK. V lost 1 base to trimming and J lost 12 bases, with 7 bases between them.

J is TRBJ1-4 and V is TRBV19; D may be TRBD1 (5 bases). Germline V lookup: CDR1 LNHDA, CDR2 SQIVND (reference sequence). This CDR3 contains 15 residues. The germline V and J ends were trimmed by 5 bases and 2 bases, with 12 bases remaining between them. The CDR3 region is CASSPRVGTNEKLFF. DNA of the CDR3: TGTGCCAGTAGTCCCAGGGTCGGGACTAATGAAAAACTGTTTTTT.

V and J are TRBV2 and TRBJ1-2, with TRBD1 matching 7 bases. Germline CDR1 and CDR2: SNHLY and FYNNEI. This CDR3 has 13 residues. V shed 8 bases and J 8 bases; nucleotides not matched to a gene: 11. The CDR3, as DNA: TGTGCCAGCGGACCACAGGGGATCGGCGGCTACACCTTC. Protein product: CASGPQGIGGYTF.

This clone occurred a few times. The chain recombines TRBV5-1 with TRBJ2-5; the D is unclear. This CDR3 contains 15 residues. The germline V gene has CDR1 SGHRS and CDR2 YFSETQ. Between the trimmed V and J ends, which lost 2 bases and 4 bases, there was a span of 15 bases. This chain's CDR3 is CASSFDDQVGETQYF. As DNA, the CDR3 is TGCGCCAGCAGCTTCGACGACCAGGTGGGAGAGACCCAGTACTTC.

This clone was detected only once. CDR3 in DNA: TGTGCCAGCAGCCGTTCATTACAATCAGATACGCAGTATTTT. Residues: CASSRSLQSDTQYF. This chain uses TRBV11-2 with TRBJ2-3, with unresolved D. The CDR3 consists of 14 residues. V lost 5 bases and J 4 bases, leaving 13 bases between the germline ends. Germline V lookup: CDR1 SGHAT, CDR2 FQNNGV.

This sequence joins TRBV18 and TRBJ1-1; TRBD1 agrees at 7 bases. V lost 4 bases, J lost 5 bases, and 7 bases stayed unmatched. Germline CDR1 KGHSH, CDR2 LQKENI. The CDR3 runs to 14 residues. The CDR3, as DNA: TGTGCCAGCTCACAGCTTACAGGGGAAACTGAAGCTTTCTTT. Amino acid sequence: CASSQLTGETEAFF.

The gene calls are TRBV18 and TRBJ2-4, with 9 positions matching TRBD1. CDR3 size: 15 residues. Looked up from germline, CDR1 is KGHSH and CDR2 is LQKENI. V lost 6 bases and J lost 5; bases outside the gene matches: 8. The CDR3 DNA reads as TGTGCCAGCTCGCTAACCGGGACAGGGCAAAACATTCAGTACTTC. Translating gives CASSLTGTGQNIQYF. The whole variable domain, remainder taken from reference TRBV18 and TRBJ2-4, is NAGVMQNPRHLVRRRGQEARLRCSPMKGHSHVYWYRQLPEEGLKFMVYLQKENIIDESGMPKERFSAEFPKEGPSILRIQQVVRGDSAAYFCASSLTGTGQNIQYFGAGTRLSVL.

The V and J genes are TRBV5-4 and TRBJ1-3; D is ambiguous. Germline assignment: CDR1 SGHNT and CDR2 YYREEE (reference sequence). The CDR3 runs 15 residues. V shed 4 bases and J shed 0 bases, with 11 bases lying between them. CDR3 residues: CASSLDTSSGNTIYF. CDR3 in DNA: TGTGCCAGCAGCCTCGACACCAGCTCTGGAAACACCATATATTTT.

V is TRBV5-5 and J is TRBJ1-2; 8 bases fit TRBD1. V gave up 4 bases and J gave up 8 bases; unmatched junction bases: 7. CDR1 SGHKS and CDR2 YYEKEE come from the germline V gene (reference sequence). This CDR3 spans 13 amino acids. The DNA for the CDR3 is TGTGCCAGCAGCCCGGACAGGGTTATCGGCTACACCTTC. Protein sequence: CASSPDRVIGYTF.

This clone was observed a single time. The chain carries TRBV29-1 and TRBJ1-1; TRBD1 matches at 8 bases. After removal of 0 bases from V and 5 bases from J, the junction contained 5 bases not matched to a gene. The CDR3 has 14 residues. Germline assignment: CDR1 SQVTM and CDR2 ANQGSEA. The CDR3 DNA follows: TGCAGCGTTGAAGAAGCAGGGGGCTATACTGAAGCTTTCTTT. Its translation is CSVEEAGGYTEAFF.

The chain joins TRBV7-9 to TRBJ2-7, with a weak D call TRBD1 (6 bases). V gave up 5 bases and J gave up 6 bases, with 20 bases separating them. This CDR3 has 15 residues. Germline values: CDR1 SEHNR, CDR2 FQNEAQ (reference sequence). The CDR3, as DNA: TGTGCCAGCAGCCCGAGGGCCAGGGGATTAGGCGAGCAGTACTTC. It codes for CASSPRARGLGEQYF.

This chain joins TRBV18 and TRBJ1-2; TRBD1 agrees at 10 bases. The CDR3 has 17 amino acids. V was pared by 1 base and J by 3 bases, with 8 bases of the junction left unmatched. Germline assignment: CDR1 KGHSH and CDR2 LQKENI. CDR3 in DNA: TGTGCCAGCTCACCACTAGGGACAGGGGATAGTTACTATGGCTACACCTTC. Translating gives CASSPLGTGDSYYGYTF.

This chain links TRBV6-6 with TRBJ2-1, with D perhaps TRBD2 (6 bases). This CDR3 contains 14 residues. V was pared by 6 bases and J by 8 bases, with 17 bases between. CDR1 MNHNY and CDR2 SVGAGI come from the germline V gene (reference sequence). As DNA, the CDR3 is TGTGCCAGCAGCCGGACTATCCCGAGGTATGAGCAGTTCTTC. It translates to CASSRTIPRYEQFF.

This clone was seen just once. The chain is built from TRBV2 and TRBJ2-1; 7 positions match TRBD1. V lost 3 bases, J lost 3 bases, and 5 bases stayed unmatched. The CDR3 extends over 15 amino acids. The germline CDR1 and CDR2 sequences are SNHLY and FYNNEI. This chain's CDR3 is CASSEDRRLYNEQFF. The CDR3 DNA sequence: TGTGCCAGCAGTGAGGACAGGCGTCTCTACAATGAGCAGTTCTTC.

The rearrangement uses TRBV21-1 and TRBJ2-7; no check of the table's D call, TRBD2, against the DNA was made. TRBV21-1 is a pseudogene. This CDR3 spans 20 amino acids. CDR3 amino acids: CASSKGFREERDRKWDEQYF. In DNA, the CDR3 is TGTGCCAGCAGCAAAGGATTTCGAGAGGAGCGGGATCGCAAATGGGACGAGCAGTACTTC.